Sequencing of this TCR beta chain was carried out in a study of blood T cell repertoires in COVID-19. Looked up from germline, CDR1 is SGHRS and CDR2 is YFSETQ. Between the trimmed V and J ends, which lost 3 bases and 2 bases, there was a span of 20 bases. The CDR3 sequence is 17 residues long. TCRdb's table, derived via immunoSEQ multiplex PCR, lists solely in-frame clones and lacks some. The repertoire holds approximately 70,000 clones, with roughly nine tenths as singletons. The V gene is TRBV5-1, the J gene TRBJ2-5, with TRBD1 as a possible D gene (5 bases). The receptor was isolated from a man in his forties with COVID-19, enrolled during active disease. The sample consisted of peripheral blood. The CDR3 sequence is CASSSGAQGSQQETQYF. In nucleotides, the CDR3 is TGCGCCAGCAGCTCCGGAGCGCAGGGCTCGCAACAAGAGACCCAGTACTTC.